The subject of this entry is one T cell receptor beta chain. Its antigen specificity is not known. Qualities for individual bases were not recorded, and no much larger clone is one base off. These data are taken from a study of Ad26.COV2.S vaccination and SARS-CoV-2 variants (dated by TCRdb to the early 2020s). Some background on the complete study: Donors in the vaccine arm were drawn from COV1001, a multicentre, randomized, double-blind, placebo-controlled phase I-IIa trial testing Ad26.COV2.S in healthy adults. Ad26.COV2.S was administered intramuscularly at a dose of 5x10^10 or 1x10^11 viral particles, either as one shot or as two shots given 56 days apart. The specificity and breadth of SARS-CoV-2-reactive T cell receptors after Ad26.COV2.S vaccination were assessed by TCRbeta repertoire sequencing. A total of around 32 samples were included in the TCR-sequenced set, comprising roughly 19 Ad26.COV2.S vaccine recipients, 5 placebo recipients and 8 SARS-CoV-2 convalescent individuals. Participants in the trial were split at random into five groups of five each, receiving low-dose or high-dose Ad26.COV2.S once or twice, or else placebo on both occasions. Blinding of investigators to trial group allocation was maintained during experiments and outcome assessment.

The immunoSEQ Assay was used to sequence TCRbeta CDR3 regions. After extraction, genomic DNA underwent amplification by bias-controlled multiplex PCR, followed by high-throughput sequencing. The authors processed their data as follows. To quantify the absolute abundance of each unique TCRbeta CDR3 region, sequences were collapsed and filtered. T cell fraction was estimated by normalization of TCRbeta template counts to usable DNA, with usable DNA being measured through amplification of reference genes present in all nucleated cells. Repertoire TCRs were annotated as SARS-CoV-2-specific by exact matching of V gene, CDR3 amino acid sequence and J gene to a known reactive TCR set. The reference SARS-CoV-2 TCR set came from MIRA and was filtered for enrichment in COVID-19-positive ImmuneCODE repertoires, removing public or cross-reactive TCRs. Drawing on the MIRA antigens, annotated TCRs were analysed further at the level of specific ORF or position within ORF. Depth was the summed frequency of annotated unique rearrangements, while breadth was defined as annotated unique rearrangements over total unique productive rearrangements. Group comparisons of TCR breadth used two-sided Wilcoxon rank-sum tests. Not all clones reach the TCRdb copy of this immuneACCESS table, which keeps in-frame sequences only. Checked studies attribute under half of the gap to unresolved V genes and leave the rest unexplained. Clone size and V and J calls were adopted from that table, with D and trimming inferred from the DNA. In this sample the table shows some 500,000 clones, roughly 89% of which occur a single time. The ten biggest clones cover approximately 2.5% of the sample.

In the paper's terms, the treatment or condition label means: some 20 received Ad26.COV2.S at low or high dose, single or two shots; about 5 received placebo; per-sample allocation not given. For vaccine and placebo recipients, repertoires were sequenced using samples collected on day 63 after the first injection. Cohort 1b enrolled around 24 adults aged 18-55 years at a single site in Boston, USA, between 29 July and 7 August 2020. Ad26.COV2.S was a replication-incompetent adenovirus type 26 vector that expressed a prefusion-stabilized SARS-CoV-2 spike protein derived from the original Wuhan strain. Results and caveats for the whole study, not just this receptor: According to the authors, total T cell responses may have been underestimated by the TCR breadth and depth analyses. Substantial breadth of spike-specific CD8+ and CD4+ T cell responses was reported after vaccination. The study was not powered for comparison of responses between vaccine doses or regimens. Comparable non-spike TCR breadth was observed between vaccine and placebo recipients, consistent with only spike being contained in the vaccine. Spike-specific TCR breadth was higher in Ad26.COV2.S recipients than in placebo recipients (P = 0.0014).

Compared with germline, V lacks 4 bases and J lacks 8 bases; bases without a gene match: 10. The germline V gene specifies SGHTA as CDR1 and FQGNSA as CDR2. The CDR3 runs 15 amino acids, cysteine and phenylalanine included. The CDR3 DNA has 45 bases and is translated from base 1. The sequence links TRBV7-2 to TRBJ2-1; 8 nucleotides in the junction match TRBD2. The source of this sequence is a person aged 18 to 59 who received the Ad26.COV2.S COVID-19 vaccine or a placebo. The source material was peripheral blood, sampled in a trial of Ad26.COV2.S vaccine versus placebo. Here the CDR3 is given as CASSSGLGAMDEQFF. The DNA sequence is given as TGTGCCAGCAGCTCGGGACTAGGGGCCATGGATGAGCAGTTCTTC. Where the CDR3 stops, the reference TRBV7-2 and TRBJ2-1 genes take over; the full variable domain is GAGVSQSPSNKVTEKGKDVELRCDPISGHTALYWYRQSLGQGLEFLIYFQGNSAPDKSGLPSDRFSAERTGGSVSTLTIQRTQQEDSAVYLCASSSGLGAMDEQFFGPGTRLTVL.